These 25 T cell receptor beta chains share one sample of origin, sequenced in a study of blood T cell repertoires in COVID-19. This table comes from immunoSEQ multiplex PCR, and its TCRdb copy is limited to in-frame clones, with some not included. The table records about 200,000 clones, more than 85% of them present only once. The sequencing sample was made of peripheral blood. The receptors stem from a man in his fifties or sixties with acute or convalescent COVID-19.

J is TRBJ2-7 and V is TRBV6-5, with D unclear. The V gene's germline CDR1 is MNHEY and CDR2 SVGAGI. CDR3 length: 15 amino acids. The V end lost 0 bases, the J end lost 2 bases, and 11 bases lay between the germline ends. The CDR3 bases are TGTGCCAGCAGTTACTCGGGCTACCCTACCTACGAGCAGTACTTC. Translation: CASSYSGYPTYEQYF.

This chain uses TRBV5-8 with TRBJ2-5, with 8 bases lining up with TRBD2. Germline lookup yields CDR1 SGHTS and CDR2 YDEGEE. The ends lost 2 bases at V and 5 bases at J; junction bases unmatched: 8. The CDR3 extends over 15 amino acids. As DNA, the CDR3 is TGTGCCAGCAGCTTTGGCGGGGGGAGACAGGAGACCCAGTACTTC. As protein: CASSFGGGRQETQYF. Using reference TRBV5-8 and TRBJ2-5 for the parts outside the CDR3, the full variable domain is EAGVTQSPTHLIKTRGQQATLRCSPISGHTSVYWYQQALGLGLQFLLWYDEGEERNRGNFPPRFSGRQFPNYSSELNVNALELEDSALYLCASSFGGGRQETQYFGPGTRLLVL.

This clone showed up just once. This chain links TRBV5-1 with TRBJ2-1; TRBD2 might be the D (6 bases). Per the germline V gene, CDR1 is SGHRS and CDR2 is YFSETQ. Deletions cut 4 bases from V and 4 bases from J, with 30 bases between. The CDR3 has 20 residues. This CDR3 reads CASSALTAQGLRALYNEQFF. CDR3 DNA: TGCGCCAGCAGCGCCCTAACAGCGCAGGGACTCCGAGCTCTTTACAATGAGCAGTTCTTC.

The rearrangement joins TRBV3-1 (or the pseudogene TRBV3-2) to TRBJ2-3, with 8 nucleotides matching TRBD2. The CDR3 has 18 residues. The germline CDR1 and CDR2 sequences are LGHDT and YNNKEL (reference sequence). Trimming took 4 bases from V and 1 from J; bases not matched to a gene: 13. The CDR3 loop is CASSPRLGGGFGTDTQYF. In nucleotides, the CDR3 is TGTGCCAGCAGCCCCCGGCTCGGGGGGGGGTTTGGCACAGATACGCAGTATTTT.

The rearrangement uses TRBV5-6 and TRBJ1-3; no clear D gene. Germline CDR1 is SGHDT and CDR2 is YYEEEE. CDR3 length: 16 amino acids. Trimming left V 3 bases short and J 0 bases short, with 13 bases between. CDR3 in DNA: TGTGCCAGCAGCTCAATCCGTTATAGCTCTGGAAACACCATATATTTT. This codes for CASSSIRYSSGNTIYF.

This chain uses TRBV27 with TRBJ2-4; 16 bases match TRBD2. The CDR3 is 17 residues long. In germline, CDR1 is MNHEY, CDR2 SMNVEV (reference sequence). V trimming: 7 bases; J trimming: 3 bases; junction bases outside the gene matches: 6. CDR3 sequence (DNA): TGTGCCAGCATGGGACTAGCGGGGGGGCAAGGCAAAAACATTCAGTACTTC. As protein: CASMGLAGGQGKNIQYF.

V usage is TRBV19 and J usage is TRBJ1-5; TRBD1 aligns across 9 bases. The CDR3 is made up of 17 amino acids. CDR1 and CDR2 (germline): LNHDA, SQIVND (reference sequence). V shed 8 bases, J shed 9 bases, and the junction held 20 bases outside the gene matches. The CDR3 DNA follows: TGTGCCAGTCAGTCCCACCTGGACAGGGGAAGGAATGCGCCCCAGCATTTT. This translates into CASQSHLDRGRNAPQHF.

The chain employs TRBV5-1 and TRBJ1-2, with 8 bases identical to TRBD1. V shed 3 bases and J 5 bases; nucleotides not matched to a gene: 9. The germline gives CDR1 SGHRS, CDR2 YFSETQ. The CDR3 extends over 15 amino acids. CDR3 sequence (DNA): TGCGCCAGCAGCTCGTCGGACAGGGTTTTGTATGGCTACACCTTC. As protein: CASSSSDRVLYGYTF.

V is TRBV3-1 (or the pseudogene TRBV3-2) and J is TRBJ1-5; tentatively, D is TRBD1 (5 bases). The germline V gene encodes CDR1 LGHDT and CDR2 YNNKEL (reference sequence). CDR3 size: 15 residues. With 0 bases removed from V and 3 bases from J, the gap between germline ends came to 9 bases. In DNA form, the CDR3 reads TGTGCCAGCAGCCAAGAGGGGGGGATCAATCAGCCCCAGCATTTT. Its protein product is CASSQEGGINQPQHF.

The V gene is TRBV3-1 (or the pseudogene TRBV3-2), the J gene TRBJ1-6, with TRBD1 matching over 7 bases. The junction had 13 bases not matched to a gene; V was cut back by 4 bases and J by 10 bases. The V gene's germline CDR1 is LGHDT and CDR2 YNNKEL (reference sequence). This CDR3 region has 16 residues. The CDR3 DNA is TGTGCCAGCAGCCCCCCAAGACAGGCCAGGGGGTCACCCCTCCACTTT. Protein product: CASSPPRQARGSPLHF.

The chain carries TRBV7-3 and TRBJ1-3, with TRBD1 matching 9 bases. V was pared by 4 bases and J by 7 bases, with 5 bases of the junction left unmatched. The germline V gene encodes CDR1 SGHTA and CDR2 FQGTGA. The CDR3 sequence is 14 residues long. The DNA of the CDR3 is TGTGCCAGCAGCTCGACAGGGGGTGGGAACACCATATATTTT. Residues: CASSSTGGGNTIYF. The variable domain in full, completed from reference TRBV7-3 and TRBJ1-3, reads GAGVSQTPSNKVTEKGKYVELRCDPISGHTALYWYRQSLGQGPEFLIYFQGTGAADDSGLPNDRFFAVRPEGSVSTLKIQRTERGDSAVYLCASSSTGGGNTIYFGEGSWLTVV.

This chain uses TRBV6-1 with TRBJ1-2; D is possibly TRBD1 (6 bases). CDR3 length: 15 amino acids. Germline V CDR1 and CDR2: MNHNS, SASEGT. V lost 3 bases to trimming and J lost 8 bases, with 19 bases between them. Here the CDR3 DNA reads TGTGCCAGCAGTGAGCACAATTACAGGGACGACGGCTACACCTTC. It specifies CASSEHNYRDDGYTF.

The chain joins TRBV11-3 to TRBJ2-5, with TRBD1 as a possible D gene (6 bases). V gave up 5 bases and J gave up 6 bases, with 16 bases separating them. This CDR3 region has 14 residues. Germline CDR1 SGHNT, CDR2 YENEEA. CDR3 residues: CASSRSRGSQTQYF. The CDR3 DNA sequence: TGTGCCAGCAGCCGTTCCAGGGGATCGCAGACCCAGTACTTC.

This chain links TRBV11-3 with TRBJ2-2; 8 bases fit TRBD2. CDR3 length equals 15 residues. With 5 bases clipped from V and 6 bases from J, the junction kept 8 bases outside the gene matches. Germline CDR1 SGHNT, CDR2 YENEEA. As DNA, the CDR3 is TGTGCCAGCAGCGCGGCGGCCGGGGGGGCCGGGGAGCTGTTTTTT. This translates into CASSAAAGGAGELFF.

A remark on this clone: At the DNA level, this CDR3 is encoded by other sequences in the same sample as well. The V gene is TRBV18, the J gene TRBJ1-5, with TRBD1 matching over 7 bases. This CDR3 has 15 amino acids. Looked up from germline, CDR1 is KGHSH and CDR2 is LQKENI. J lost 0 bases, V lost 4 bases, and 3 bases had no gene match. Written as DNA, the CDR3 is TGTGCCAGCTCACGAGACAGGGATAGCAATCAGCCCCAGCATTTT. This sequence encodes CASSRDRDSNQPQHF.

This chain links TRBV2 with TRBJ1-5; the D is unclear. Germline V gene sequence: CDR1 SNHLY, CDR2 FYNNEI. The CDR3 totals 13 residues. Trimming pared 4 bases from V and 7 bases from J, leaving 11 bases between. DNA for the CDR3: TGTGCCAGCAGTGTGGACGGGAGACAGCCCCAGCATTTT. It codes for CASSVDGRQPQHF. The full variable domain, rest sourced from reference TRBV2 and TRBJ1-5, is EPEVTQTPSHQVTQMGQEVILRCVPISNHLYFYWYRQILGQKVEFLVSFYNNEISEKSEIFDDQFSVERPDGSNFTLKIRSTKLEDSAMYFCASSVDGRQPQHFGDGTRLSIL.

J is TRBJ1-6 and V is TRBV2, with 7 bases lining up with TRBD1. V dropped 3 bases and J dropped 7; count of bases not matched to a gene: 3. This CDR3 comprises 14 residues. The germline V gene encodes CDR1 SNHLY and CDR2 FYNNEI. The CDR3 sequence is CASSDTGVNSPLHF. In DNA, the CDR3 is TGTGCCAGCAGTGACACAGGGGTGAATTCACCCCTCCACTTT.

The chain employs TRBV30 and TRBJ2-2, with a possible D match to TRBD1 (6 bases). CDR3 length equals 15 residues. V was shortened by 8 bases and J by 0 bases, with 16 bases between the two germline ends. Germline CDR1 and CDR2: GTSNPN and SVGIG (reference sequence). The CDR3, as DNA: TGTGCCGCTCGCAGGGGTTTGACGAACACCGGGGAGCTGTTTTTT. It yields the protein CAARRGLTNTGELFF.

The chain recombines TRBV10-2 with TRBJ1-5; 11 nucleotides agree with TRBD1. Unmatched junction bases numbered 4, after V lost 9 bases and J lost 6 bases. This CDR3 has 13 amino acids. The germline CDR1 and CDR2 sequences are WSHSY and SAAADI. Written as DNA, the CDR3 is TGCGCCAGTAGGGACAGGGGGAGTCAGCCCCAGCATTTT. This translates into CASRDRGSQPQHF.

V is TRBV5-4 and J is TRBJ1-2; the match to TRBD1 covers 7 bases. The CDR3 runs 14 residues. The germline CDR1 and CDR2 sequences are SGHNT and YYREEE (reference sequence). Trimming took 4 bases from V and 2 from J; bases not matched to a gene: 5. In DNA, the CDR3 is TGTGCCAGCAGCCGGGGGACAGAAAACTATGGCTACACCTTC. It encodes CASSRGTENYGYTF.

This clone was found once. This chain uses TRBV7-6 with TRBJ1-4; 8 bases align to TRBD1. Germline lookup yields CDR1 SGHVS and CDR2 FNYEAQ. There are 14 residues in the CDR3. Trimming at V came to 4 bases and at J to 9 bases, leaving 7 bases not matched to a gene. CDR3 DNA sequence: TGTGCCAGCAGCTCAGGGGGCGCCGAGAAAAAACTGTTTTTT. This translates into CASSSGGAEKKLFF.

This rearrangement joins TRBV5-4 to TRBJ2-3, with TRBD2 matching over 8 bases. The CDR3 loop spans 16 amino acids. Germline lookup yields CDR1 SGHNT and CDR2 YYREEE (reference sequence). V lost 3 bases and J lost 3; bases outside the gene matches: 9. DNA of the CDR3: TGTGCCAGCAGCTCAACACGGGGGGGCGGTACAGATACGCAGTATTTT. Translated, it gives CASSSTRGGGTDTQYF.

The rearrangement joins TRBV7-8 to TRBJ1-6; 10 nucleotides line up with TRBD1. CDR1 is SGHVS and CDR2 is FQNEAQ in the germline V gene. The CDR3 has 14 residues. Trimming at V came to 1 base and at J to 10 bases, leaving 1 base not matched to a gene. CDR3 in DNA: TGTGCCAGCAGCTTAGGGACAGGGGGATCACCCCTCCACTTT. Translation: CASSLGTGGSPLHF.

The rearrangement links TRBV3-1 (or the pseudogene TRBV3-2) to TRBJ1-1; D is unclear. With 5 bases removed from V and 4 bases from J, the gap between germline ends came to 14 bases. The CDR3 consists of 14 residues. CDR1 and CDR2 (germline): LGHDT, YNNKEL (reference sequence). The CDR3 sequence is CASSDTLGSTEAFF. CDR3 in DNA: TGTGCCAGCAGCGATACTTTAGGGAGCACTGAAGCTTTCTTT.

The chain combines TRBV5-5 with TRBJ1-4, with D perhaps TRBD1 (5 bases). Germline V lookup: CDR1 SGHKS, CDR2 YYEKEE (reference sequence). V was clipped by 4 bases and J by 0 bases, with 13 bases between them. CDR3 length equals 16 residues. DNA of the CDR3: TGTGCCAGCAGCGGGAGGGGTTTGGCAACTAATGAAAAACTGTTTTTT. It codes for CASSGRGLATNEKLFF.